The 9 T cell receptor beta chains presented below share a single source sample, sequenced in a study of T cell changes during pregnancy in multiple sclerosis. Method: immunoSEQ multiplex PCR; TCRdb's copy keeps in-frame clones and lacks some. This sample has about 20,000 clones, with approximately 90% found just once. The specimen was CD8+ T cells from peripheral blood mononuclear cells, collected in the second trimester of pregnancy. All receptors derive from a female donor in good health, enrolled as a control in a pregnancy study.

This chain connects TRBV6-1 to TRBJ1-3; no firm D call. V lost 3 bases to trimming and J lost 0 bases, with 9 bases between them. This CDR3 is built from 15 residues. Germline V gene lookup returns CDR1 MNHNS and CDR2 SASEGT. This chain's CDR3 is CASSDEESSGNTIYF. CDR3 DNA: TGTGCCAGCAGTGATGAGGAGAGCTCTGGAAACACCATATATTTT.

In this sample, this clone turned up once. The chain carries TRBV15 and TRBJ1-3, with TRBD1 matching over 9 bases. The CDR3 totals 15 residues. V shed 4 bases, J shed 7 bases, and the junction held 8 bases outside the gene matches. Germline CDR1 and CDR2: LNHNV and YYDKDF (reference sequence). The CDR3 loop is CATSTGQGPANTIYF. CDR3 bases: TGTGCCACCAGCACTGGACAGGGGCCAGCGAACACCATATATTTT.

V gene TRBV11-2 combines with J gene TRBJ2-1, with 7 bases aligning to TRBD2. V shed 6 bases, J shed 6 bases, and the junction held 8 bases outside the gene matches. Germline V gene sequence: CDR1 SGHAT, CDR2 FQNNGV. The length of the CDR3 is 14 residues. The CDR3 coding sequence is TGTGCCAGCAGAGGACATTGGGGGGGCAATGAGCAGTTCTTC. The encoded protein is CASRGHWGGNEQFF. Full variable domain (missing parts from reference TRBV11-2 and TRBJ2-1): EAGVAQSPRYKIIEKRQSVAFWCNPISGHATLYWYQQILGQGPKLLIQFQNNGVVDDSQLPKDRFSAERLKGVDSTLKIQPAKLEDSAVYLCASRGHWGGNEQFFGPGTRLTVL.

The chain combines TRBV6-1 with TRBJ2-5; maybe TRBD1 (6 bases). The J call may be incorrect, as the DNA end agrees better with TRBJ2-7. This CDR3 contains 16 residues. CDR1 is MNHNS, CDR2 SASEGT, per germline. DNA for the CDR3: TGTGCCAGCAGTGAAGAGGAAGGGACACCTTCCTACGAGCAGTACTTC. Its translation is CASSEEEGTPSYEQYF.

The DNA for the CDR3 is TGTGCCAGCAGCTTAGGGGGGGGGCGGACTGAAGCTTTCTTT. It yields the protein CASSLGGGRTEAFF. The chain employs TRBV11-2 and TRBJ1-1, with D possibly TRBD1 on 6 matching bases. Germline lookup yields CDR1 SGHAT and CDR2 FQNNGV. V lost 1 base and J 5 bases, leaving 11 bases between the germline ends. The CDR3 is 14 residues long.

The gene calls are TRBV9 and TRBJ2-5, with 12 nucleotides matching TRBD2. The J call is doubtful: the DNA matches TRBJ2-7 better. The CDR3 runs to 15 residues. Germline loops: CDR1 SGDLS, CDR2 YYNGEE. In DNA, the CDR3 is TGTGCCAGCAGCGTAGCTAGCGGGAGGGCCTACGAGCAGTACTTC. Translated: CASSVASGRAYEQYF.

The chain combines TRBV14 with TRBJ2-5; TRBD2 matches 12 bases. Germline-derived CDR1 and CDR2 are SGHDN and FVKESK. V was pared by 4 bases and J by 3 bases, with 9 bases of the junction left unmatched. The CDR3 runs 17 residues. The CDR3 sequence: CASSPLDRTSGKETQYF. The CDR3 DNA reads TGTGCCAGCAGCCCTCTAGACCGGACTAGCGGGAAAGAGACCCAGTACTTC.

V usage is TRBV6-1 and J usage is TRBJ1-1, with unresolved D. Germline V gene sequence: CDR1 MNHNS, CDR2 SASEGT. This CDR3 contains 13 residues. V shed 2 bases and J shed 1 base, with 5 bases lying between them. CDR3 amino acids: CASSERENTEAFF. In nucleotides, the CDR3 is TGTGCCAGCAGTGAAAGAGAGAACACTGAAGCTTTCTTT.

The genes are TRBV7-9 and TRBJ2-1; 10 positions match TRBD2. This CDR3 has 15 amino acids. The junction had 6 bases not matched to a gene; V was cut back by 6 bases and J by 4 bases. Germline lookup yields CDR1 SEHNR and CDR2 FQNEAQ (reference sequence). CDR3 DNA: TGTGCCAGCAGTCGGCTAGCGGGGGTATACAATGAGCAGTTCTTC. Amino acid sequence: CASSRLAGVYNEQFF.